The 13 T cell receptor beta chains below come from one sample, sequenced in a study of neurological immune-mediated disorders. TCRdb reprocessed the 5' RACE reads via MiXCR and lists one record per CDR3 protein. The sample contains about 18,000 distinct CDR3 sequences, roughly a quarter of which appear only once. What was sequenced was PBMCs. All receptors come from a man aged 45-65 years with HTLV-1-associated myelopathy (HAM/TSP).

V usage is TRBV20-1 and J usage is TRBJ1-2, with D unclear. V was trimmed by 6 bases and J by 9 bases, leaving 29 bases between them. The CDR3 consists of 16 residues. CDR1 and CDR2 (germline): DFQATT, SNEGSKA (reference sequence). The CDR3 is CSAGKVGQRSYGSYTF. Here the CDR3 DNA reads TGCAGTGCCGGCAAGGTGGGTCAGCGATCCTACGGTAGCTACACCTTC.

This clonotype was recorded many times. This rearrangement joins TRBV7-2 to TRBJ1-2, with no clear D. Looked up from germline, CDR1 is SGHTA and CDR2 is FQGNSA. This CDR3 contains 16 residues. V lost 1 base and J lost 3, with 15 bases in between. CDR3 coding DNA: TGTGCCAGCAGCTTAGGGATGGCGATAGCAGACTATGGCTACACCTTC. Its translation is CASSLGMAIADYGYTF.

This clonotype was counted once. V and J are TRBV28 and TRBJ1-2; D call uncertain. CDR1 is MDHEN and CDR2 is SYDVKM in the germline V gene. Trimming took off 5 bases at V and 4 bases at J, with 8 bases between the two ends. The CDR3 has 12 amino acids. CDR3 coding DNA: TGTGCCAGCAGTCCCCAAGCCTATGGCTACACCTTC. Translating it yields CASSPQAYGYTF.

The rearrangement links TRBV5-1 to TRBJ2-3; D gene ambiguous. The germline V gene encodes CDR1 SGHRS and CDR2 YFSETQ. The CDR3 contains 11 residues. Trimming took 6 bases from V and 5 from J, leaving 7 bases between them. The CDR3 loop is CASNQLDTQYF. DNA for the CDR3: TGCGCCAGCAACCAACTAGATACGCAGTATTTT.

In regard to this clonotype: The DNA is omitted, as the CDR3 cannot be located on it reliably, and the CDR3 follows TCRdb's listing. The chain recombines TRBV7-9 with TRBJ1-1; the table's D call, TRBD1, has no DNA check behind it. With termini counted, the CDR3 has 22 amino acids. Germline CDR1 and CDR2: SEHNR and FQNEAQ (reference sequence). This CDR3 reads CASIGDRGHEQYFGPGATEAFF.

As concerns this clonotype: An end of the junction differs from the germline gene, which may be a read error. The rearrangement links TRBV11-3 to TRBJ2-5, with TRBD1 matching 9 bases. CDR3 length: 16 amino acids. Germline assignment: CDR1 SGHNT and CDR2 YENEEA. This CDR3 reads CASSLTQGAYQETKYF. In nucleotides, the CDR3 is TGTGCCAGCAGCTTAACACAGGGGGCGTACCAAGAGACCAAGTACTTC.

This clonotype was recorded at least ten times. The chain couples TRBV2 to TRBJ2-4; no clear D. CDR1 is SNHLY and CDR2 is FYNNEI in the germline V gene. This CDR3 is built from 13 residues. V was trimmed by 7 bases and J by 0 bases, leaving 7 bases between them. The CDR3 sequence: CASKTEAKNIQYF. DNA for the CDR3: TGTGCCAGCAAAACGGAAGCCAAAAACATTCAGTACTTC.

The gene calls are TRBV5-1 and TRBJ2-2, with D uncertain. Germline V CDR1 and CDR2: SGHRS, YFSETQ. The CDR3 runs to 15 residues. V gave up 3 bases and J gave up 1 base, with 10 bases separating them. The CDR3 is CASSSTHGNTGELFF. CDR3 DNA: TGCGCCAGCAGCTCCACCCATGGGAACACCGGGGAGCTGTTTTTT.

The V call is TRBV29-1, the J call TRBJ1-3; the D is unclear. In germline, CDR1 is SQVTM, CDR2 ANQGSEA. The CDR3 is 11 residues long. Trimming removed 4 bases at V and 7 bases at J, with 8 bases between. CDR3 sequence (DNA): TGCAGCGTTGCGGTGGGCAACACCATATATTTT. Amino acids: CSVAVGNTIYF. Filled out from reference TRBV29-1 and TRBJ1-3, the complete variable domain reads SAVISQKPSRDICQRGTSLTIQCQVDSQVTMMFWYRQQPGQSLTLIATANQGSEATYESGFVIDKFPISRPNLTFSTLTVSNMSPEDSSIYLCSVAVGNTIYFGEGSWLTVV.

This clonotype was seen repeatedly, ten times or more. The CDR3 nucleotides are TGTGCCAGCAGTTTTTTAGGGGACTCCACAGATACGCAGTATTTT. Residues: CASSFLGDSTDTQYF. This rearrangement joins TRBV28 to TRBJ2-3; maybe TRBD2 (6 bases). CDR3 length: 15 amino acids. V was shortened by 3 bases and J by 2 bases, with 12 bases between the two germline ends. From germline, CDR1 is MDHEN and CDR2 SYDVKM.

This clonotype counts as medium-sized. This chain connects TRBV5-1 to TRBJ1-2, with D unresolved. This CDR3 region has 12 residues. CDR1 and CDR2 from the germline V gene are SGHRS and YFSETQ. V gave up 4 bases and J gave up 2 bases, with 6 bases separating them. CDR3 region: CASSPDNYGYTF. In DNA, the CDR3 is TGCGCCAGCAGCCCTGACAACTATGGCTACACCTTC.

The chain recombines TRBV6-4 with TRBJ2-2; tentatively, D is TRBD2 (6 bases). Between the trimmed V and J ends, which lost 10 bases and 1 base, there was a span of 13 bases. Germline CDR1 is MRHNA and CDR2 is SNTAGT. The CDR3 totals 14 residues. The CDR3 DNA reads TGTGCCATTAGAGGGACTGTGAACACCGGGGAGCTGTTTTTT. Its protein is CAIRGTVNTGELFF.

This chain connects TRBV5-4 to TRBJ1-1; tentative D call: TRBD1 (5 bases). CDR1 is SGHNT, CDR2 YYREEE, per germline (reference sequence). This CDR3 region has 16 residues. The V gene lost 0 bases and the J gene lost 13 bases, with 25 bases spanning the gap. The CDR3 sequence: CASSLGGAGSPFRSFF. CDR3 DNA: TGTGCCAGCAGCTTGGGCGGGGCAGGGAGCCCTTTTAGAAGTTTCTTT.